These 14 T cell receptor beta chains were all obtained from the same sample, sequenced in a study of shared clonotypes between healthy human individuals. Produced via immunoSEQ multiplex PCR; TCRdb's table is partial and in-frame only. The repertoire holds 2,500,000 or so clones, more than 80% seen once, with 0.13% to 0.15% in the top ten. The sample comprised naive CD4+ T cells sorted from blood. Specified subset: CD45RA+ positively selected. The origin of the receptors is a man between 18 and 35 years old in good health.

The chain carries TRBV11-2 and TRBJ1-5; unclear D gene. The length of the CDR3 is 15 residues. Germline V CDR1 and CDR2: SGHAT, FQNNGV. Deletions cut 5 bases from V and 0 bases from J, with 11 bases between. The CDR3 DNA reads as TGTGCCAGCAGCCCCTCCGGCCATAGCAATCAGCCCCAGCATTTT. Translated: CASSPSGHSNQPQHF.

The chain combines TRBV6-5 with TRBJ2-1; the match to TRBD2 covers 11 bases. CDR1 and CDR2 (germline): MNHEY, SVGAGI. The CDR3 loop spans 15 amino acids. V gave up 4 bases and J gave up 7 bases; unmatched junction bases: 6. CDR3 region: CASSWGLAEANEQFF. CDR3 nucleotides: TGTGCCAGCAGTTGGGGACTAGCGGAGGCTAATGAGCAGTTCTTC.

The J gene is TRBJ1-4, the V gene TRBV7-9, with unresolved D. Trimming removed 1 base from V and 1 base from J, with 7 bases in between. The CDR3 is made up of 15 amino acids. In germline, CDR1 is SEHNR, CDR2 FQNEAQ (reference sequence). CDR3 amino acids: CASSLEGKTNEKLFF. Written as DNA, the CDR3 is TGTGCCAGCAGCTTAGAAGGAAAAACTAATGAAAAACTGTTTTTT. The whole variable domain, filled in from reference TRBV7-9 and TRBJ1-4, reads DTGVSQNPRHKITKRGQNVTFRCDPISEHNRLYWYRQTLGQGPEFLTYFQNEAQLEKSRLLSDRFSAERPKGSFSTLEIQRTEQGDSAMYLCASSLEGKTNEKLFFGSGTQLSVL.

This chain connects TRBV4-3 to TRBJ2-7; a possible D gene is TRBD1 (6 bases). Trimming pared 0 bases from V and 3 bases from J, leaving 12 bases between. Germline V gene data show CDR1 as LGHNA and CDR2 as YSLEER. The CDR3 spans 15 residues. The CDR3 nucleotides read TGCGCCAGCAGCCAAGATAAAGGACAGAACTACGAGCAGTACTTC. The encoded protein is CASSQDKGQNYEQYF.

The CDR3 sequence is CASSQVRAPYEQYF. In DNA form, the CDR3 reads TGCGCCAGCAGCCAAGTGAGGGCCCCATACGAGCAGTACTTC. V usage is TRBV4-1 and J usage is TRBJ2-7, with D tentatively TRBD2 (5 bases). This CDR3 has 14 residues. Germline values: CDR1 MGHRA, CDR2 YSYEKL. The V and J ends lost 1 base and 4 bases respectively, with 11 bases between them.

DNA of the CDR3: TGTGCCTGGAGTGTACGGGGTGTGGGACAGGGACTCTATGGCTATGGCTACACCTTC. It specifies CAWSVRGVGQGLYGYGYTF. This chain links TRBV30 with TRBJ1-2; 9 bases match TRBD1. With 0 bases clipped from V and 4 bases from J, the junction kept 18 bases outside the gene matches. Germline V gives CDR1 GTSNPN, CDR2 SVGIG (reference sequence). This CDR3 has 19 residues.

CDR3 in DNA: TGTGCCAGCGGACCCCTCGGGGCCACAACTAATGAAAAACTGTTTTTT. This gives the protein CASGPLGATTNEKLFF. The chain combines TRBV28 with TRBJ1-4, with a tentative D call TRBD1 (5 bases). Trimming removed 8 bases from V and 0 bases from J, with 16 bases in between. CDR3 length: 16 amino acids. Germline values: CDR1 MDHEN, CDR2 SYDVKM. Looking up the rest from reference TRBV28 and TRBJ1-4 gives the full variable domain: DVKVTQSSRYLVKRTGEKVFLECVQDMDHENMFWYRQDPGLGLRLIYFSYDVKMKEKGDIPEGYSVSREKKERFSLILESASTNQTSMYLCASGPLGATTNEKLFFGSGTQLSVL.

This clone has just a few counts. The J gene is TRBJ1-2, the V gene TRBV7-9; unclear D gene. Germline values: CDR1 SEHNR, CDR2 FQNEAQ (reference sequence). V was cut by 1 base and J by 7 bases, with 10 bases left in between. The CDR3 contains 13 residues. CDR3 region: CASSLVPGSGYTF. The DNA of the CDR3 is TGTGCCAGCAGCTTAGTGCCCGGGTCTGGCTACACCTTC.

The V call is TRBV6-6, the J call TRBJ1-2; the match to TRBD1 covers 10 bases. CDR3 length: 15 amino acids. Trimming took 5 bases from V and 1 from J; bases not matched to a gene: 4. The germline V gene has CDR1 MNHNY and CDR2 SVGAGI (reference sequence). The CDR3 loop is CASSTRTGGNYGYTF. For the CDR3, the DNA is TGTGCCAGCAGTACCAGGACAGGGGGTAACTATGGCTACACCTTC.

The chain links TRBV18 to TRBJ1-1; D uncertain. The CDR3 extends over 14 amino acids. In germline, CDR1 is KGHSH, CDR2 LQKENI. V was shortened by 4 bases and J by 0 bases, with 9 bases between the two germline ends. This CDR3 reads CASSRTRMNTEAFF. In nucleotides, the CDR3 is TGTGCCAGCTCACGCACCCGGATGAACACTGAAGCTTTCTTT.

As DNA, the CDR3 is TGTGCCAGCAGTCCCCAGGCCATCCCGGAGGGCTACACCTTC. Amino acids: CASSPQAIPEGYTF. The chain is built from TRBV6-5 and TRBJ1-2, with no clear D. The length of the CDR3 is 14 residues. V lost 5 bases and J lost 8, with 18 bases in between. Germline V gives CDR1 MNHEY, CDR2 SVGAGI.

Comments on this clone: The same CDR3 arises from other DNA sequences in this sample as well. V gene TRBV18 combines with J gene TRBJ2-5, with D possibly TRBD2 on 6 matching bases. V gave up 3 bases and J gave up 1 base, with 9 bases separating them. Germline assignment: CDR1 KGHSH and CDR2 LQKENI. The CDR3 totals 14 residues. CDR3 amino acids: CASSPPGVQETQYF. The CDR3 DNA reads TGTGCCAGCTCACCGCCGGGAGTCCAAGAGACCCAGTACTTC.

V and J are TRBV6-1 and TRBJ2-7; 12 bases match TRBD2. CDR1 MNHNS and CDR2 SASEGT come from the germline V gene. CDR3 length equals 16 residues. The V gene end was trimmed by 4 bases and the J gene end by 4 bases; junction bases not matched to a gene: 8. The CDR3: CASSASTSGGSYEQYF. The CDR3 DNA follows: TGTGCCAGCAGTGCTTCGACTAGCGGGGGCTCTTACGAGCAGTACTTC.

V usage is TRBV28 and J usage is TRBJ2-7; D is unresolved. Germline V CDR1 and CDR2: MDHEN, SYDVKM. The CDR3 is 13 amino acids. The V and J ends lost 10 bases and 2 bases respectively, with 15 bases between them. CDR3 protein: CATHRGIPYEQYF. CDR3 bases: TGTGCCACCCACCGCGGTATCCCCTACGAGCAGTACTTC.